This TCR beta chain originates from a study of CD8 T cells in Susac syndrome. Study-wide findings and caveats: Acknowledgment was made by the study that its TCR sequencing and HLA analysis involved a relatively small number of individuals.

Concerning this clonotype: Its antigen is currently unknown.

The germline V gene encodes CDR1 MGHRA and CDR2 YSYEKL. J gave up 3 bases and V 5 bases, and 6 bases lay outside the gene matches. The CDR3 loop spans 16 amino acids. RNA, at about 0.45 to 1 ug, was reverse transcribed with random hexamers. TCRdb fed the immunoSEQ multiplex PCR reads into MiXCR, producing one record per CDR3 protein. The table has about 430,000 distinct CDR3 sequences, about 85% seen once. From blood CD8+ and CD4+ T cells, TCR beta sequences were generated. Relapsing-remitting disease, either stable or active, was present in the multiple sclerosis controls, who were treatment-naive patients.

Sequences were obtained from CD8+ T cells from PBMCs. The sequence was collected from a human donor with multiple sclerosis. The chain has TRBV4-1 and TRBJ1-6; TRBD1 agrees at 8 bases. The CDR3 loop reads CASSLHRGDYNSPLHF. The DNA of the CDR3 is TGCGCCAGCAGCTTGCACAGGGGGGACTATAATTCACCCCTCCACTTT.